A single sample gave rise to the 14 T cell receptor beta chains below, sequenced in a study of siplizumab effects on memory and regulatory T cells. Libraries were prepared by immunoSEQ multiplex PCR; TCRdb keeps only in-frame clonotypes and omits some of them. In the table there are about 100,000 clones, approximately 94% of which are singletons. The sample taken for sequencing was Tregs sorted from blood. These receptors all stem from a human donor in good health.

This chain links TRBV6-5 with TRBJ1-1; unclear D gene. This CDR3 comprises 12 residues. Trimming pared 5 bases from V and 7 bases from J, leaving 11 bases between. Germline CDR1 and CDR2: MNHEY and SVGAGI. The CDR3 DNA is TGTGCCAGCAGTACCCGGACTAGTGAAGCTTTCTTT. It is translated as CASSTRTSEAFF.

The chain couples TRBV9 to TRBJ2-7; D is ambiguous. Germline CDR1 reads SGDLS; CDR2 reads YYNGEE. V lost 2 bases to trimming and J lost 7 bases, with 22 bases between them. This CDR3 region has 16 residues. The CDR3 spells CASSVTDATAQEEQYF. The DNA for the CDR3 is TGTGCCAGCAGCGTTACGGATGCGACGGCCCAGGAAGAGCAGTACTTC.

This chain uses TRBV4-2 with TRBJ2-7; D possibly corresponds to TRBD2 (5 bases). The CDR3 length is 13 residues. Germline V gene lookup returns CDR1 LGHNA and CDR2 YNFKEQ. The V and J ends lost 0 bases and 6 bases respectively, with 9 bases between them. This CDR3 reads CASSQDYGGEQYF. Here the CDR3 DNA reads TGTGCCAGCAGCCAAGACTACGGAGGCGAGCAGTACTTC.

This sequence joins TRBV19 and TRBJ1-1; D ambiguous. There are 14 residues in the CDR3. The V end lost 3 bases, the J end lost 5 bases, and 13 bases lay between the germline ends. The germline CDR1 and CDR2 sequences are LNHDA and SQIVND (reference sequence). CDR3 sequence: CASSIRGFLTEAFF. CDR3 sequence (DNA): TGTGCCAGTAGTATTCGGGGTTTTTTAACTGAAGCTTTCTTT.

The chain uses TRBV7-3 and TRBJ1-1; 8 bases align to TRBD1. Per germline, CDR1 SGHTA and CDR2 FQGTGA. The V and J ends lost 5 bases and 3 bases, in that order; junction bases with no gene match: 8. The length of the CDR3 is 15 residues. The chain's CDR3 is CASSRTGQEYTEAFF. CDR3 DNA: TGTGCCAGCAGCCGCACGGGACAGGAGTACACTGAAGCTTTCTTT. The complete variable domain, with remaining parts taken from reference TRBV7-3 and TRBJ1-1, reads GAGVSQTPSNKVTEKGKYVELRCDPISGHTALYWYRQSLGQGPEFLIYFQGTGAADDSGLPNDRFFAVRPEGSVSTLKIQRTERGDSAVYLCASSRTGQEYTEAFFGQGTRLTVV.

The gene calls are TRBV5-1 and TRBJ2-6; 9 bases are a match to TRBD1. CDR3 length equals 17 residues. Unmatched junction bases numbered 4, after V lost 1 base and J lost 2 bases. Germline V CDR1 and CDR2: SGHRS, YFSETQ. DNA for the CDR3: TGCGCCAGCAGCTTGAGGGGACAGGGTGCTGGGGCCAACGTCCTGACTTTC. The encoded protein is CASSLRGQGAGANVLTF.

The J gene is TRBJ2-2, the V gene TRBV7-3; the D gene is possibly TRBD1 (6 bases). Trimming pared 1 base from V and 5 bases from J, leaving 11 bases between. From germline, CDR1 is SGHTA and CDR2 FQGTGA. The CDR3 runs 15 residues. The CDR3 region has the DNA TGTGCCAGCAGCTTAAACCAGGGGAAGACCGGGGAGCTGTTTTTT. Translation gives CASSLNQGKTGELFF.

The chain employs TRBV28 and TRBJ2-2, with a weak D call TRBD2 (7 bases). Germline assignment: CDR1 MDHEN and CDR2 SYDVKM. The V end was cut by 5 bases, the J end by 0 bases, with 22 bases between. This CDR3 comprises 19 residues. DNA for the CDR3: TGTGCCAGCAGTCGACTCGGGGGGCCGGCGCGCCCGAACACCGGGGAGCTGTTTTTT. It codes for CASSRLGGPARPNTGELFF.

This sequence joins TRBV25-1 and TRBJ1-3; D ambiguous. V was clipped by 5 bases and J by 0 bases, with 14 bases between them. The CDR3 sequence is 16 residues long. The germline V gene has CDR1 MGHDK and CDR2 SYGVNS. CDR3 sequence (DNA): TGTGCCAGCAGTAGCGGTACCGGCATCTCTGGAAACACCATATATTTT. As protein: CASSSGTGISGNTIYF.

This CDR3 is CASSQVSSGRALVYNEQFF. DNA for the CDR3: TGTGCCAGCAGCCAAGTGTCTAGCGGGAGGGCCTTGGTCTACAATGAGCAGTTCTTC. The chain links TRBV14 to TRBJ2-1, with 12 bases lining up with TRBD2. The germline V gene has CDR1 SGHDN and CDR2 FVKESK. V gave up 1 base and J gave up 3 bases; unmatched junction bases: 10. The CDR3 totals 19 residues. Full variable domain (rest looked up from reference TRBV14 and TRBJ2-1): EAGVTQFPSHSVIEKGQTVTLRCDPISGHDNLYWYRRVMGKEIKFLLHFVKESKQDESGMPNNRFLAERTGGTYSTLKVQPAELEDSGVYFCASSQVSSGRALVYNEQFFGPGTRLTVL.

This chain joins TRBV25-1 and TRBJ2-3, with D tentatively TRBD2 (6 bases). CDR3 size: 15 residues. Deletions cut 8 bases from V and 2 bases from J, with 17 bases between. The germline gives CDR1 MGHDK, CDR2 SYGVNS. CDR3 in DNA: TGTGCCAGCGTAGATAGGGGACTTCTCACAGATACGCAGTATTTT. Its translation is CASVDRGLLTDTQYF.

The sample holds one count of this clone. CDR3 nucleotides: TGTGCCAGCAGTTTATTTCGGAGCTCCTACAATGAGCAGTTCTTC. It specifies CASSLFRSSYNEQFF. This chain connects TRBV27 to TRBJ2-1, with no clear D. CDR3 length: 15 residues. CDR1 is MNHEY and CDR2 is SMNVEV in the germline V gene (reference sequence). Deletions cut 1 base from V and 0 bases from J, with 7 bases between.

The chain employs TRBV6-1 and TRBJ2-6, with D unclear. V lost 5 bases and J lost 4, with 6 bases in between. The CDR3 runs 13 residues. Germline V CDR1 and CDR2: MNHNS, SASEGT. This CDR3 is CASSMTGANVLTF. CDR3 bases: TGTGCCAGCAGTATGACAGGGGCCAACGTCCTGACTTTC.

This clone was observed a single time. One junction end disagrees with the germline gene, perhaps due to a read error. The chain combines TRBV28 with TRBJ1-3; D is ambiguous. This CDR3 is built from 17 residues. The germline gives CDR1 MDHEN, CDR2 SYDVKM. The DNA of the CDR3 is TGCGCCAGCAGATCCCAAACCGGGCCTAGCTCTGGAAACACCATATATTTT. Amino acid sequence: CASRSQTGPSSGNTIYF.